This T cell receptor (beta chain) was recovered during a study of glioma-infiltrating T cells after dendritic cell vaccination. Here immunoSEQ multiplex PCR was the method, and the copy in TCRdb shows in-frame clones only, minus some. This sample has approximately 85,000 clones, with roughly 85% found just once. Trimming cost V 8 bases and J 7 bases; bases outside gene matches: 9. This CDR3 is 15 amino acids long. CDR1 and CDR2 from the germline V gene are SGHTA and FQGTGA. General observations from the study: No direct clonality-survival link was found; a diverse polyclonal response may matter.

This clone was counted only a few times. Its antigen is unknown. As to time point: after dendritic cell vaccination, including at tumor progression/relapse. The sequence was obtained from a human donor with glioblastoma. The V gene is TRBV7-3, the J gene TRBJ2-1; 12 bases agree with TRBD2. Sequenced material: blood, taken after dendritic cell vaccination. CDR3 nucleotide sequence: TGTGCCAGCGCCATGCAACTAGCGGGAGGTAATGAGCAGTTCTTC. Translating gives CASAMQLAGGNEQFF.